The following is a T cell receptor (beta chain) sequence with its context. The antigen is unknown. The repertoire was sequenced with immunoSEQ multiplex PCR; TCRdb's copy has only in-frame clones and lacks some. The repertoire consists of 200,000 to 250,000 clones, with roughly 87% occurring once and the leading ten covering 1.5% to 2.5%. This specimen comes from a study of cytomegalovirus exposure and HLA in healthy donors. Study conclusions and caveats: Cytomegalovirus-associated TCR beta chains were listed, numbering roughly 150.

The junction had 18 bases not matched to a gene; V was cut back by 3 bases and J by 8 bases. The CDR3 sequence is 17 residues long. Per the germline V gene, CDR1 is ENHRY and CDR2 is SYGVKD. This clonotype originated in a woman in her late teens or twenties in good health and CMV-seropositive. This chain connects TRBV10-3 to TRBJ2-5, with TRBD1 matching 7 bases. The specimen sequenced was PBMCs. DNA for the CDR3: TGTGCCATCAGTGATAGCCCACCGGGACAGCCACCAGGAACCCAGTACTTC. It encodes CAISDSPPGQPPGTQYF.